The rows below give T cell receptor beta chains drawn from one sample of a study of cytomegalovirus exposure and HLA in healthy donors. Generated by immunoSEQ multiplex PCR, the TCRdb table keeps only in-frame clones and is missing some. Of fewer than 150,000 clones listed, less than 75% are singletons. The source material was PBMCs. Every receptor here comes from a woman aged 40 to 50 in good health and CMV-seronegative. The CDR3 runs from the conserved cysteine through the conserved F or W. D genes are given only for firm matches. Size tells how often a clone was seen (once, few, many) or the class of an expanded clone, and some rows leave it out.

cdr3_aa: CASSLSGSGETQYF
d_call: TRBD2
v_call: TRBV5-4
clone_size: once
cdr3_length: 14
j_call: TRBJ2-5

cdr3_aa: CASSIFHSRTGLTDTQYF
d_call: TRBD1
v_call: TRBV19
clone_size: NA
cdr3_length: 18
j_call: TRBJ2-3

cdr3_aa: CASSYSWQFNEKLFF
d_call: NA
v_call: TRBV6-5
clone_size: NA
cdr3_length: 15
j_call: TRBJ1-4

cdr3_aa: CASSFFSGSTQYF
d_call: NA
v_call: TRBV5-5
clone_size: few
cdr3_length: 13
j_call: TRBJ2-3

cdr3_aa: CASSQGASGAYEQYF
d_call: TRBD2
v_call: TRBV27
clone_size: NA
cdr3_length: 15
j_call: TRBJ2-7

cdr3_aa: CASSPARSSYNSPLHF
d_call: NA
v_call: TRBV11-2
clone_size: NA
cdr3_length: 16
j_call: TRBJ1-6

cdr3_aa: CASSFRTREDHNERFF
d_call: NA
v_call: TRBV7-6
clone_size: NA
cdr3_length: 16
j_call: TRBJ2-1

cdr3_aa: CASSLQGYEQYF
d_call: NA
v_call: TRBV7-9
clone_size: NA
cdr3_length: 12
j_call: TRBJ2-7

cdr3_aa: CASSPRHGGTYEQYF
d_call: NA
v_call: TRBV6-1
clone_size: NA
cdr3_length: 15
j_call: TRBJ2-7

cdr3_aa: CASSHSIGQGPDTQYF
d_call: TRBD1
v_call: TRBV11-3
clone_size: NA
cdr3_length: 16
j_call: TRBJ2-3

cdr3_aa: CASSPIRGGAYEQYF
d_call: NA
v_call: TRBV4-3
clone_size: NA
cdr3_length: 15
j_call: TRBJ2-7

cdr3_aa: CASSQFAGGPDNSPLHF
d_call: TRBD1
v_call: TRBV4-3
clone_size: NA
cdr3_length: 17
j_call: TRBJ1-6

cdr3_aa: CASSWRENTEAFF
d_call: NA
v_call: TRBV27
clone_size: NA
cdr3_length: 13
j_call: TRBJ1-1

cdr3_aa: CASSQDNSNSYEQYF
d_call: NA
v_call: TRBV4-3
clone_size: NA
cdr3_length: 15
j_call: TRBJ2-7

cdr3_aa: CASSLPDRPAGYTF
d_call: NA
v_call: TRBV5-6
clone_size: NA
cdr3_length: 14
j_call: TRBJ1-2

cdr3_aa: CASSYGQAYEQYF
d_call: TRBD1
v_call: TRBV27
clone_size: once
cdr3_length: 13
j_call: NA

cdr3_aa: CASSPPGQGALGTQYF
d_call: TRBD1
v_call: TRBV5-4
clone_size: NA
cdr3_length: 16
j_call: TRBJ2-5

cdr3_aa: CASSQGPTPSYEQYF
d_call: NA
v_call: TRBV4-1
clone_size: NA
cdr3_length: 15
j_call: TRBJ2-7

cdr3_aa: CASSPTRTDTQYF
d_call: NA
v_call: TRBV4-2
clone_size: NA
cdr3_length: 13
j_call: TRBJ2-3

cdr3_aa: CASSDRGGYGYTF
d_call: NA
v_call: TRBV2
clone_size: NA
cdr3_length: 13
j_call: TRBJ1-2

cdr3_aa: CASSIGLAGGRADTQYF
d_call: TRBD2
v_call: TRBV19
clone_size: NA
cdr3_length: 17
j_call: TRBJ2-3

cdr3_aa: CASSQENPEYEQYF
d_call: NA
v_call: TRBV14
clone_size: NA
cdr3_length: 14
j_call: TRBJ2-7

cdr3_aa: CASSSDSSNTGELFF
d_call: NA
v_call: TRBV5-1
clone_size: NA
cdr3_length: 15
j_call: TRBJ2-2

cdr3_aa: CASSSRGRSGEKLFF
d_call: NA
v_call: TRBV10-2
clone_size: NA
cdr3_length: 15
j_call: TRBJ1-4